The clone carrying this T cell receptor beta chain appeared a few times. Its specificity is unknown. CDR1 and CDR2 (germline): SGHVS, FNYEAQ. The CDR3 runs 18 residues. With 5 bases removed from V and 3 bases from J, the gap between germline ends came to 26 bases. The data stem from a study of cytomegalovirus exposure and HLA in healthy donors. Across the whole study: The 90 to 150 validation repertoires, a later analysis reported, used the same platform as the 600 to 700 first-cohort repertoires. Regarding the study as a whole: There were three CMV-associated chains whose specificity for CMV antigens was confirmed in vitro. It was 150 or so TCR beta chains that were listed as cytomegalovirus-associated.

The donors belonged to the approximately 120-subject validation cohort, separate from the approximately 700-subject first cohort. Assay used: immunoSEQ multiplex PCR; TCRdb lists only in-frame clones, some missing. This table holds approximately 270,000 clones, just over 85% found once. The chain carries TRBV7-6 and TRBJ2-7, with a weak D call TRBD2 (6 bases). Sequenced: PBMCs. This receptor was identified in a young woman in good health and CMV-seronegative. DNA for the CDR3: TGTGCCAGCAGCCTTGCGGGGCAAGGAGCGGGTGGGGGCTACGAGCAGTACTTC. Translated, it gives CASSLAGQGAGGGYEQYF.